The 25 T cell receptor beta chains below were found in one sample sequenced in a study of identical twins. MiXCR, run by TCRdb on the 5' RACE reads, gives a single entry per CDR3 protein. Here the sample spans about 530,000 distinct CDR3 sequences, under 25% being singletons. Separately, the same data were catalogued under a study of yellow fever vaccine responses in identical twins.

The sequenced material came from CD4+ T cells sorted from blood. These receptors all stem from a woman aged 18-29 years in good health.

The chain has TRBV5-4 and TRBJ1-1, with D maybe TRBD1 (6 bases). The CDR3 totals 16 residues. Germline V CDR1 and CDR2: SGHNT, YYREEE (reference sequence). Trimming shortened V by 0 bases and J by 0 bases, and 12 bases separated the two germline ends. The CDR3 loop is CASSLDDRHMNTEAFF. The CDR3 DNA reads TGTGCCAGCAGCTTGGATGACAGGCATATGAACACTGAAGCTTTCTTT.

The chain recombines TRBV6-1 with TRBJ2-2; 8 nucleotides agree with TRBD1. Germline lookup yields CDR1 MNHNS and CDR2 SASEGT. V gave up 6 bases and J gave up 5 bases; unmatched junction bases: 8. There are 15 residues in the CDR3. CDR3: CASRDSGQGTGELFF. Written as DNA, the CDR3 is TGTGCCAGCAGAGACAGCGGACAGGGAACCGGGGAGCTGTTTTTT.

This clonotype was detected many times. The rearrangement links TRBV5-1 to TRBJ2-2; a possible D gene is TRBD1 (5 bases). The CDR3 is 15 amino acids. CDR1 is SGHRS and CDR2 is YFSETQ in the germline V gene. V shed 4 bases and J shed 2 bases, with 12 bases lying between them. The DNA for the CDR3 is TGCGCCAGCAGCCTGGCCCGGACAAACACCGGGGAGCTGTTTTTT. Translated: CASSLARTNTGELFF.

The chain combines TRBV19 with TRBJ2-3; D unclear. Trimming cost V 5 bases and J 0 bases, with 12 bases left between them. The CDR3 loop spans 15 amino acids. CDR1 and CDR2 (germline): LNHDA, SQIVND (reference sequence). CDR3 loop: CASSLLRASTDTQYF. The CDR3 DNA reads TGTGCCAGTAGTCTCCTAAGGGCAAGCACAGATACGCAGTATTTT. Together with reference TRBV19 and TRBJ2-3, the CDR3 gives the full variable domain: DGGITQSPKYLFRKEGQNVTLSCEQNLNHDAMYWYRQDPGQGLRLIYYSQIVNDFQKGDIAEGYSVSREKKESFPLTVTSAQKNPTAFYLCASSLLRASTDTQYFGPGTRLTVL.

This clonotype has a handful of counts. The chain employs TRBV5-1 and TRBJ2-1; 8 positions agree with TRBD2. CDR1 is SGHRS, CDR2 YFSETQ, per germline. The CDR3 consists of 18 residues. Losses at the gene ends were 2 bases for V and 7 bases for J; bases not matched to a gene: 17. The CDR3 sequence: CASSLLVPGLSGMNEQFF. The CDR3 DNA follows: TGCGCCAGCAGCTTACTAGTCCCGGGACTTAGCGGGATGAATGAGCAGTTCTTC.

This clonotype has more than one count but fewer than ten. The rearrangement links TRBV5-1 to TRBJ2-2; perhaps TRBD2 as D (6 bases). The CDR3 has 15 amino acids. Germline V lookup: CDR1 SGHRS, CDR2 YFSETQ. V was cut by 3 bases and J by 3 bases, with 12 bases left in between. CDR3 sequence reads: CASSSWDSHTGELFF. As DNA, the CDR3 is TGCGCCAGCAGCTCGTGGGACTCCCACACCGGGGAGCTGTTTTTT.

This chain joins TRBV29-1 and TRBJ1-2; maybe TRBD1 (5 bases). Germline V gives CDR1 SQVTM, CDR2 ANQGSEA. The V end was cut by 7 bases, the J end by 3 bases, with 12 bases between. The CDR3 sequence is 12 residues long. In nucleotides, the CDR3 is TGCAGCGCCCAGGGTATTGACTATGGCTACACCTTC. Protein product: CSAQGIDYGYTF.

The gene calls are TRBV12-3 or TRBV12-4 and TRBJ2-5, with D hard to call. The V end lost 5 bases, the J end lost 5 bases, and 12 bases lay between the germline ends. The CDR3 contains 13 residues. The CDR3 loop reads CASSTTRMETQYF. In nucleotides, the CDR3 is TGTGCCAGCAGTACGACTCGGATGGAGACCCAGTACTTC.

This chain links TRBV6-5 with TRBJ2-3; tentative D call: TRBD1 (5 bases). From germline, CDR1 is MNHEY and CDR2 SVGAGI. This CDR3 region has 14 residues. The V end lost 2 bases, the J end lost 4 bases, and 10 bases lay between the germline ends. CDR3 in amino acids: CASSYVGRSDTQYF. CDR3 coding DNA: TGTGCCAGCAGTTACGTGGGGCGGTCAGATACGCAGTATTTT.

The chain is built from TRBV6-2 or TRBV6-3 and TRBJ2-2; 9 nucleotides agree with TRBD1. The ends lost 4 bases at V and 1 base at J; junction bases unmatched: 10. The CDR3 has 18 amino acids. The germline V gene encodes CDR1 MNHEY and CDR2 SVGEGT. The CDR3 region is CASSSYGTGRKNTGELFF. The DNA of the CDR3 is TGTGCCAGCAGTTCCTACGGGACAGGGCGTAAGAACACCGGGGAGCTGTTTTTT.

The chain joins TRBV6-1 to TRBJ2-1; TRBD1 matches 7 bases. The CDR3 loop spans 15 amino acids. Germline lookup yields CDR1 MNHNS and CDR2 SASEGT. The J segment lost 6 bases and the V segment lost 4 bases, leaving 9 bases of the junction unmatched. The CDR3 region is CASSAPSSGGNEQFF. The CDR3 DNA reads as TGTGCCAGCAGTGCCCCTTCGTCAGGGGGCAATGAGCAGTTCTTC.

The chain links TRBV9 to TRBJ2-5, with TRBD2 matching over 11 bases. This CDR3 spans 15 amino acids. After removal of 2 bases from V and 2 bases from J, the junction contained 2 bases not matched to a gene. Germline assignment: CDR1 SGDLS and CDR2 YYNGEE. CDR3 sequence: CASSVGTSGQETQYF. In DNA, the CDR3 is TGTGCCAGCAGCGTCGGGACTAGCGGACAAGAGACCCAGTACTTC.

V and J are TRBV5-5 and TRBJ2-7; 8 nucleotides line up with TRBD2. Germline CDR1 reads SGHKS; CDR2 reads YYEKEE (reference sequence). Trimming cost V 4 bases and J 6 bases; bases outside gene matches: 9. This CDR3 contains 14 residues. The CDR3 loop reads CASSQGAGDGEQYF. CDR3 DNA: TGTGCCAGCAGCCAGGGAGCGGGAGACGGCGAGCAGTACTTC.

The chain links TRBV6-2 or TRBV6-3 to TRBJ2-7; a possible D gene is TRBD2 (5 bases). Trimming stripped 2 bases from V and 0 bases from J, with 11 bases between. CDR3 length: 15 residues. From germline, CDR1 is MNHEY and CDR2 SVGEGT. CDR3 nucleotides: TGTGCCAGCAGTTACGGACTCCTGAACTCCTACGAGCAGTACTTC. It yields the protein CASSYGLLNSYEQYF.

This chain uses TRBV3-1 with TRBJ2-7; TRBD2 matches 15 bases. The germline gives CDR1 LGHDT, CDR2 YNNKEL (reference sequence). The CDR3 spans 16 residues. V gave up 5 bases and J gave up 6 bases; unmatched junction bases: 8. The CDR3 DNA is TGTGCCAGCAGCTTCGGACTAGCGGGAGGGCCGCTCGAGCAGTACTTC. As protein: CASSFGLAGGPLEQYF.

The J gene is TRBJ2-6, the V gene TRBV5-6; D is possibly TRBD2 (6 bases). This CDR3 has 15 residues. V lost 5 bases and J 2 bases, leaving 11 bases between the germline ends. CDR1 is SGHDT, CDR2 YYEEEE, per germline. In nucleotides, the CDR3 is TGTGCCAGCAGTTTATCGGGGGCTGGGGCCAACGTCCTGACTTTC. Amino acid sequence: CASSLSGAGANVLTF.

This chain uses TRBV29-1 with TRBJ2-1; TRBD2 matches at 13 bases. This CDR3 contains 17 residues. The germline gives CDR1 SQVTM, CDR2 ANQGSEA. The ends lost 4 bases at V and 4 bases at J; junction bases unmatched: 10. The CDR3 bases are TGCAGCGTTGGGAGGACTAGCGGGAGTCCGGGGTACAATGAGCAGTTCTTC. Its translation: CSVGRTSGSPGYNEQFF.

The table lists this clonotype with a few counts. The chain has TRBV4-1 and TRBJ2-3, with 9 positions matching TRBD1. V was clipped by 3 bases and J by 4 bases; unmatched bases: 8. The CDR3 consists of 16 residues. Germline V gene data show CDR1 as MGHRA and CDR2 as YSYEKL. CDR3 in amino acids: CASSQPGTGRSDTQYF. The DNA for the CDR3 is TGCGCCAGCAGCCAGCCCGGGACAGGGAGATCAGATACGCAGTATTTT.

This clonotype has just a few counts. The chain combines TRBV12-3 or TRBV12-4 with TRBJ2-2, with 9 bases identical to TRBD1. Losses at the gene ends were 5 bases for V and 2 bases for J; bases not matched to a gene: 6. The CDR3 is 16 amino acids. DNA for the CDR3: TGTGCCAGCAGTGAGACAGGGGGTTTAAACACCGGGGAGCTGTTTTTT. This sequence encodes CASSETGGLNTGELFF.

The CDR3 here is CASSLTSSGSYEQYF. The CDR3, as DNA: TGTGCCAGCAGTTTAACTTCTAGCGGGAGCTACGAGCAGTACTTC. The chain is built from TRBV27 and TRBJ2-7; TRBD2 agrees at 10 bases. J lost 3 bases, V lost 2 bases, and 4 bases had no gene match. CDR1 is MNHEY, CDR2 SMNVEV, per germline (reference sequence). The CDR3 is made up of 15 amino acids.

The gene calls are TRBV5-4 and TRBJ2-3; 9 bases agree with TRBD2. From germline, CDR1 is SGHNT and CDR2 YYREEE (reference sequence). The CDR3 is 14 residues long. V gave up 0 bases and J gave up 8 bases; unmatched junction bases: 4. The CDR3 region is CASSLATSGSTQYF. The CDR3 DNA reads TGTGCCAGCAGCTTGGCAACTAGCGGGTCTACGCAGTATTTT.

This chain joins TRBV4-1 and TRBJ2-1; 13 nucleotides agree with TRBD2. V shed 3 bases and J 2 bases; nucleotides not matched to a gene: 4. CDR1 is MGHRA, CDR2 YSYEKL, per germline. This CDR3 comprises 17 residues. This chain's CDR3 is CASSHLTSGGTYNEQFF. DNA of the CDR3: TGCGCCAGCAGCCACCTGACTAGCGGGGGGACCTACAATGAGCAGTTCTTC.

The chain is built from TRBV27 and TRBJ2-1, with 10 bases that match TRBD2. Trimming removed 1 base from V and 15 bases from J; junction bases left unmatched: 9. The CDR3 runs 14 residues. Looked up from germline, CDR1 is MNHEY and CDR2 is SMNVEV (reference sequence). CDR3 in amino acids: CASSLFGLAGVSFF. In DNA, the CDR3 is TGTGCCAGCAGTTTATTTGGGCTAGCGGGAGTGTCGTTCTTC.

This sequence joins TRBV20-1 and TRBJ2-3; D ambiguous. Between the trimmed V and J ends, which lost 2 bases and 2 bases, there was a span of 14 bases. The CDR3 consists of 15 residues. Germline loops: CDR1 DFQATT, CDR2 SNEGSKA (reference sequence). The DNA of the CDR3 is TGCAGTGCTAGACGAGACTGGAAGAACACAGATACGCAGTATTTT. Protein: CSARRDWKNTDTQYF.

This chain links TRBV24-1 with TRBJ2-1; maybe TRBD1 (6 bases). From germline, CDR1 is KGHDR and CDR2 SFDVKD. This CDR3 comprises 16 residues. V shed 1 base and J shed 3 bases, with 12 bases lying between them. CDR3 sequence: CATSDFGGPFYNEQFF. The CDR3 region has the DNA TGTGCCACCAGTGATTTTGGGGGCCCTTTCTACAATGAGCAGTTCTTC.